Listed here are 17 T cell receptor beta chains from one sample, sequenced in a study of follicular helper T cells after annual influenza vaccination. The repertoire was sequenced with immunoSEQ multiplex PCR; TCRdb's copy has only in-frame clones and lacks some. The sample records about 6,800 clones, roughly four fifths being singletons. Described time point: 2015-2016 season, 7 days after influenza vaccination. The source material was CXCR5- memory CD4+ T cells sorted from blood, sampled 7 days after influenza vaccination. These receptors all stem from an adult who received the influenza vaccine.

This clone was detected only a few times. The chain has TRBV5-4 and TRBJ1-2; D is perhaps TRBD1 (5 bases). Germline CDR1 SGHNT, CDR2 YYREEE (reference sequence). The V and J ends lost 1 base and 6 bases respectively, with 10 bases between them. This CDR3 spans 13 amino acids. CDR3 DNA sequence: TGTGCCAGCAGCTTGTTGTCGGGGGATGGCTACACCTTC. Amino acid sequence: CASSLLSGDGYTF.

The chain links TRBV6-5 to TRBJ2-3, with TRBD2 matching over 10 bases. Germline V gene lookup returns CDR1 MNHEY and CDR2 SVGAGI. The CDR3 is 15 amino acids. V dropped 4 bases and J dropped 4; count of bases not matched to a gene: 5. The CDR3 is CASSWASGSSDTQYF. The CDR3 nucleotides are TGTGCCAGCAGTTGGGCTAGCGGGAGTTCAGATACGCAGTATTTT.

The chain uses TRBV29-1 and TRBJ2-7; 9 nucleotides match TRBD2. Looked up from germline, CDR1 is SQVTM and CDR2 is ANQGSEA. Unmatched junction bases numbered 4, after V lost 3 bases and J lost 1 base. The CDR3 consists of 14 residues. As DNA, the CDR3 is TGCAGCGTTGATGTAGCGGGAGCTTCCTACGAGCAGTACTTC. This encodes CSVDVAGASYEQYF.

V usage is TRBV7-2 and J usage is TRBJ1-2, with D uncertain. The ends were cut back, 5 bases at V and 8 bases at J, with 15 bases in the middle. The length of the CDR3 is 13 residues. The V gene's germline CDR1 is SGHTA and CDR2 FQGNSA. The CDR3 DNA reads as TGTGCCAGCAGCCAACCTACTGGCGCGGGCTACACCTTC. The encoded protein is CASSQPTGAGYTF. Full variable domain (remainder filled in from reference TRBV7-2 and TRBJ1-2): GAGVSQSPSNKVTEKGKDVELRCDPISGHTALYWYRQSLGQGLEFLIYFQGNSAPDKSGLPSDRFSAERTGGSVSTLTIQRTQQEDSAVYLCASSQPTGAGYTFGSGTRLTVV.

The chain joins TRBV10-2 to TRBJ2-2; D uncertain. Germline-derived CDR1 and CDR2 are WSHSY and SAAADI. Trimming took 7 bases from V and 0 from J, leaving 9 bases between them. The CDR3 loop spans 14 amino acids. CDR3 DNA: TGCGCCAGCACTAAAGCGTCGAACACCGGGGAGCTGTTTTTT. This sequence encodes CASTKASNTGELFF.

The chain has TRBV28 and TRBJ1-5, with D tentatively TRBD1 (5 bases). The CDR3 contains 15 residues. Germline CDR1 MDHEN, CDR2 SYDVKM. V was shortened by 5 bases and J by 3 bases, with 14 bases between the two germline ends. The CDR3, as DNA: TGTGCCAGCAGTGGGACCGAGTTCCCCAATCAGCCCCAGCATTTT. Its translation: CASSGTEFPNQPQHF.

The chain combines TRBV11-3 with TRBJ2-5; 10 bases line up with TRBD1. With 11 bases clipped from V and 5 bases from J, the junction kept 20 bases outside the gene matches. The CDR3 contains 17 residues. Germline lookup yields CDR1 SGHNT and CDR2 YENEEA. The CDR3 region has the DNA TGTGCCGGCGCGCAAGGGACAGGGGTTTTCTTGTCCGAGACCCAGTACTTC. Translated, it gives CAGAQGTGVFLSETQYF.

This sequence joins TRBV6-5 and TRBJ2-6, with TRBD1 matching over 10 bases. Germline assignment: CDR1 MNHEY and CDR2 SVGAGI. The CDR3 loop spans 16 amino acids. With V trimmed by 4 bases and J by 2 bases, 2 bases remained unmatched. The CDR3 spells CASSSTGGPGANVLTF. CDR3 in DNA: TGTGCCAGCAGTTCGACAGGGGGCCCTGGGGCCAACGTCCTGACTTTC.

The sample holds a few counts of this clone. The gene calls are TRBV28 and TRBJ1-5, with TRBD1 as a possible D gene (6 bases). The length of the CDR3 is 18 residues. CDR1 MDHEN and CDR2 SYDVKM come from the germline V gene. Trimming stripped 3 bases from V and 0 bases from J, with 18 bases between. CDR3 sequence reads: CASSFRGGTPNSNQPQHF. The CDR3 DNA follows: TGTGCCAGCAGTTTCCGGGGCGGGACACCAAATAGCAATCAGCCCCAGCATTTT.

The chain employs TRBV6-6 and TRBJ2-3; a possible D gene is TRBD1 (5 bases). CDR1 is MNHNY and CDR2 is SVGAGI in the germline V gene (reference sequence). The CDR3 contains 15 residues. Trimming removed 3 bases from V and 2 bases from J, with 12 bases in between. The CDR3 DNA reads TGTGCCAGCAGTTATAGAGACAGAAACACAGATACGCAGTATTTT. Its protein product is CASSYRDRNTDTQYF.

This chain connects TRBV5-4 to TRBJ2-5; D possibly corresponds to TRBD1 (5 bases). V was pared by 4 bases and J by 4 bases, with 17 bases between. The CDR3 is 15 residues long. CDR1 is SGHNT, CDR2 YYREEE, per germline (reference sequence). As DNA, the CDR3 is TGTGCCAGCAGCCCAGACGACGCCAGGGTAGAGACCCAGTACTTC. Residues: CASSPDDARVETQYF.

The chain joins TRBV5-1 to TRBJ1-2, with a weak D call TRBD1 (6 bases). Trimming removed 1 base from V and 4 bases from J, with 14 bases in between. The V gene's germline CDR1 is SGHRS and CDR2 YFSETQ. CDR3 length equals 15 residues. CDR3 sequence: CASSLTGGVVYGYTF. The CDR3 nucleotides read TGCGCCAGCAGCTTGACGGGGGGCGTCGTCTATGGCTACACCTTC.

This chain links TRBV28 with TRBJ1-1, with a possible D match to TRBD1 (5 bases). This CDR3 comprises 16 residues. Germline CDR1 and CDR2: MDHEN and SYDVKM. V lost 4 bases and J lost 4, with 19 bases in between. This CDR3 reads CASSSPFQGGGTEAFF. In DNA, the CDR3 is TGTGCCAGCAGTTCCCCATTCCAGGGAGGAGGCACTGAAGCTTTCTTT.

The V and J genes are TRBV7-2 and TRBJ1-6, with D possibly matching TRBD1 (6 bases). The germline V gene encodes CDR1 SGHTA and CDR2 FQGNSA. The CDR3 consists of 16 residues. V was shortened by 0 bases and J by 6 bases, with 12 bases between the two germline ends. The CDR3 DNA sequence: TGTGCCAGCAGCTTAGCTCCAGGGGCGGTTAATTCACCCCTCCACTTT. Its protein product is CASSLAPGAVNSPLHF.

The chain uses TRBV9 and TRBJ2-1, with 11 bases identical to TRBD2. V lost 4 bases, J lost 4 bases, and 4 bases stayed unmatched. Germline CDR1 SGDLS, CDR2 YYNGEE. The CDR3 consists of 15 residues. CDR3: CASSLGTSGYNEQFF. DNA for the CDR3: TGTGCCAGCAGCCTGGGGACTAGCGGTTACAATGAGCAGTTCTTC.

This chain uses TRBV5-1 with TRBJ2-3; D is unresolved. V lost 0 bases, J lost 1 base, and 6 bases lay in between. CDR3 length: 14 residues. In germline, CDR1 is SGHRS, CDR2 YFSETQ. The CDR3: CASSLGPGTDTQYF. CDR3 in DNA: TGCGCCAGCAGCTTGGGGCCCGGCACAGATACGCAGTATTTT.

The rearrangement joins TRBV18 to TRBJ1-5, with a weak D call TRBD1 (5 bases). Germline V lookup: CDR1 KGHSH, CDR2 LQKENI. Between the trimmed V and J ends, which lost 3 bases and 6 bases, there was a span of 9 bases. The CDR3 length is 13 residues. The CDR3 DNA sequence: TGTGCCAGCTCACCCGGGGCCGGTCAGCCCCAGCATTTT. It codes for CASSPGAGQPQHF. Variable domain in full (rest from reference TRBV18 and TRBJ1-5): NAGVMQNPRHLVRRRGQEARLRCSPMKGHSHVYWYRQLPEEGLKFMVYLQKENIIDESGMPKERFSAEFPKEGPSILRIQQVVRGDSAAYFCASSPGAGQPQHFGDGTRLSIL.